These 3 T cell receptor beta chains came from one sample sequenced in a study of OX40 agonist ivuxolimab in advanced cancers. The method was immunoSEQ multiplex PCR; TCRdb's version includes in-frame clones alone and lacks a portion of them. Of fewer than 80,000 clones listed, about 85% were seen once; the top ten hold around 2%. The sample in question was CD4+ or CD8+ T cells sorted from blood, obtained in a trial of the OX40 agonist ivuxolimab. Every receptor here comes from an adult with an advanced solid tumor such as melanoma, head and neck, liver or kidney cancer.

The V and J genes are TRBV7-8 and TRBJ1-2, with D uncertain. The CDR3 spans 13 residues. Germline-derived CDR1 and CDR2 are SGHVS and FQNEAQ. V dropped 3 bases and J dropped 3 bases, with 8 bases sitting between them. The CDR3 spells CASSLKRDYGYTF. CDR3 nucleotide sequence: TGTGCCAGCAGCTTGAAACGGGACTATGGCTACACCTTC.

The chain employs TRBV7-9 and TRBJ2-7; 9 bases align to TRBD1. The CDR3 totals 13 residues. Germline trimming cut 5 bases from V and 5 bases from J; bases unmatched to any gene: 4. Germline V gives CDR1 SEHNR, CDR2 FQNEAQ (reference sequence). CDR3 DNA sequence: TGTGCCAGCAGCCCCTGGACAGGGGACGAGCAGTACTTC. Protein product: CASSPWTGDEQYF.

The chain links TRBV2 to TRBJ2-3; TRBD2 matches 8 bases. Germline V lookup: CDR1 SNHLY, CDR2 FYNNEI. Losses at the gene ends were 1 base for V and 3 bases for J; bases not matched to a gene: 6. The CDR3 spans 16 residues. In nucleotides, the CDR3 is TGTGCCAGCAGTGAAGGGACGACTAGCGAGACAGATACGCAGTATTTT. Protein sequence: CASSEGTTSETDTQYF.